The entry below describes one T cell receptor (beta chain). Those who participated ranged in age from roughly 18 to 90 years and resided in about two dozen US areas. Clinical history as reported by participants underpinned cohort assignment. Germline V lookup: CDR1 SGDLS, CDR2 YYNGEE. The CDR3 has 14 amino acids. With 4 bases removed from V and 4 bases from J, the gap between germline ends came to 14 bases. This sample is drawn from a study of blood T cell repertoires in COVID-19. Overall study context: Sources were T cells, B-cell-depleted T cells, or PBMCs; the material itself was cDNA or gDNA.

Authors' data handling: Reference gene primer amplification gave nucleated cell count estimates. Libraries were prepared by immunoSEQ multiplex PCR; TCRdb keeps only in-frame clonotypes and omits some of them. The V and J calls and clone size come from that table; D and trimming were worked out from the DNA. Counted here are more than 200,000 clones, 80% occurring once; the ten biggest clones make up roughly 4.3%. The rearrangement joins TRBV9 to TRBJ1-2, with a weak D call TRBD1 (6 bases). This receptor was identified in a man aged 30 to 45 with acute COVID-19. Input material: PBMCs or T cells enriched from blood (not recorded which). CDR3 nucleotides: TGTGCCAGCAGCCTGGGGGGGGCTAGCTATGGCTACACCTTC. This codes for CASSLGGASYGYTF.